This T cell receptor beta chain was found in a study of T cell repertoires in cytomegalovirus infection. Unmatched junction bases numbered 2, after V lost 0 bases and J lost 2 bases. Germline loops: CDR1 DFQATT, CDR2 SNEGSKA (reference sequence). This CDR3 has 15 amino acids. MiXCR, run by TCRdb on the reads, gives a single entry per CDR3 protein. The sample has 250,000 to 300,000 distinct CDR3 sequences, roughly 23% seen once; the top ten hold roughly 13%. The chain combines TRBV20-1 with TRBJ2-3; TRBD2 aligns across 10 bases. This clonotype was sampled from a human donor in good health (CMV status not recorded). Some clones in this sample may be carry-over from other donors' samples. The sample consisted of PBMCs. Here the CDR3 DNA reads TGCAGTGCTAGAGATACTAGCGGGAACACAGATACGCAGTATTTT. Protein: CSARDTSGNTDTQYF.